Listed below are T cell receptor beta chains from one sample, sequenced in a study of cytomegalovirus exposure and HLA in healthy donors. The data were produced by immunoSEQ multiplex PCR, yet TCRdb's version contains in-frame clones alone and is incomplete. This table has 150,000 to 200,000 clones, 75% to 80% appearing once. Sequenced: PBMCs. The receptors stem from a female donor in good health and CMV-seronegative. CDR3s include the opening cysteine and the closing phenylalanine or tryptophan. A D gene is named only where the DNA matches it firmly. The size of a clone is reported for some rows only, either as once, few or many, or as a class for expanded clones.

clone size,D gene,V gene,J gene,CDR3 protein,CDR3 DNA
-,TRBD2,TRBV5-4,TRBJ2-1,CASSLQRGGPNEQFF,TGTGCCAGCAGCTTACAGCGGGGGGGCCCGAATGAGCAGTTCTTC
-,TRBD1,TRBV5-6,TRBJ2-5,CASSLDRGRETQYF,TGTGCCAGCAGCTTGGACAGGGGGAGAGAGACCCAGTACTTC
-,TRBD1,TRBV7-8,TRBJ1-3,CASSHRGGSGNTIYF,TGTGCCAGCAGCCACAGGGGCGGCTCTGGAAACACCATATATTTT
-,TRBD1,TRBV6-5,TRBJ1-5,CASSSDRMSNQPQHF,TGTGCCAGCAGCTCGGACAGGATGAGCAATCAGCCCCAGCATTTT
-,-,TRBV29-1,TRBJ1-1,CSAGGGTGINTEAFF,TGCAGCGCCGGGGGGGGGACGGGAATTAACACTGAAGCTTTCTTT
-,TRBD2,TRBV7-9,TRBJ2-2,CASSHLAVLNTGELFF,TGTGCCAGCAGCCATCTAGCGGTTTTGAACACCGGGGAGCTGTTTTTT
-,TRBD1,TRBV5-5,TRBJ1-2,CASSLEWTGTNYGYTF,TGTGCCAGCAGCTTAGAATGGACAGGGACGAACTATGGCTACACCTTC
few,TRBD1,TRBV30,TRBJ1-5,CAWSVRGRGNQPQHF,TGTGCCTGGAGTGTACGTGGCAGGGGGAATCAGCCCCAGCATTTT
-,-,TRBV4-2,TRBJ2-2,CASSQGQLTGELFF,TGTGCCAGCAGCCAAGGACAGTTGACCGGGGAGCTGTTTTTT
few,TRBD2,TRBV30,TRBJ2-5,CAWATRERETQYF,TGTGCCTGGGCGACGCGGGAGCGCGAGACCCAGTACTTC
-,-,TRBV5-1,TRBJ1-1,CASSPWGGSGTEAFF,TGCGCCAGCAGCCCGTGGGGGGGGTCGGGCACTGAAGCTTTCTTT
-,-,TRBV30,TRBJ2-3,CAWTPSGFSTDTQYF,TGTGCCTGGACTCCCTCCGGGTTCAGCACAGATACGCAGTATTTT
once,TRBD1,TRBV5-4,TRBJ2-7,CASSQGDRGYSYEQYF,TGTGCCAGCAGCCAGGGGGACAGGGGGTACTCCTACGAGCAGTACTTC
-,TRBD1,TRBV5-4,TRBJ1-6,CASSPQTGGNSPLHF,TGTGCCAGCAGCCCACAGACAGGGGGTAATTCACCCCTCCACTTT
-,TRBD1,TRBV15,TRBJ1-5,CATSRAYRGDSNQPQHF,TGTGCCACCAGCAGAGCCTACAGGGGGGATAGCAATCAGCCCCAGCATTTT
-,TRBD1,TRBV5-1,TRBJ2-7,CASRGTGISYEQYF,TGCGCCAGCAGAGGGACAGGGATATCCTACGAGCAGTACTTC
-,-,TRBV27,TRBJ1-2,CASSSRPTAFYGYTF,TGTGCCAGCAGTTCCCGACCGACAGCTTTCTATGGCTACACCTTC
-,TRBD2,TRBV30,TRBJ2-7,CAWRTSGAGYEQYF,TGTGCCTGGCGTACTAGCGGGGCGGGCTACGAGCAGTACTTC
-,TRBD1,TRBV7-2,TRBJ1-1,CASRDRGSGNTEAFF,TGTGCCAGCAGGGACAGGGGGTCGGGGAACACTGAAGCTTTCTTT